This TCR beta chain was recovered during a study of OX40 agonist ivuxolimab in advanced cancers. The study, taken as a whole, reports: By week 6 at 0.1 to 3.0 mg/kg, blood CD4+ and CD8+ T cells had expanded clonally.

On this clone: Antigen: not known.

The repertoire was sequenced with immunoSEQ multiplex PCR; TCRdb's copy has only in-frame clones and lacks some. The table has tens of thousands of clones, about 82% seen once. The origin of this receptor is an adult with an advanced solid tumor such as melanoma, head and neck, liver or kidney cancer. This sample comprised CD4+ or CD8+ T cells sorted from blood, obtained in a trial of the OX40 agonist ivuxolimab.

CDR3 region: CASSLGGNNYGYTF. CDR3 coding DNA: TGTGCCAGCAGCTTAGGAGGAAACAATTATGGCTACACCTTC. The rearrangement joins TRBV7-9 to TRBJ1-2; D gene ambiguous. Germline V gives CDR1 SEHNR, CDR2 FQNEAQ (reference sequence). This CDR3 comprises 14 residues. Trimming took off 1 base at V and 5 bases at J, with 11 bases between the two ends.